These T cell receptor beta chains were read from a single sample in a study of T cells in Graves' hyperthyroidism and ophthalmopathy. TCRdb processed the multiplex PCR reads anew with MiXCR; each CDR3 protein has one entry. The sample consists of 550,000 to 800,000 distinct CDR3 sequences, roughly 17% of them appearing once. Sequenced input: blood. The receptors were gathered from a middle-aged man with Graves' hyperthyroidism. The CDR3 runs from the conserved cysteine through the conserved F or W. The D gene is left open where the match is weak. Clone size is stated in some rows and not others, as once, few, many or a class when expanded.

NA,TRBJ2-3,TRBV7-2,TRBD2,CASSPRTSGRAFTDTQYF
few,TRBJ2-1,TRBV6-5,TRBD2,CASSYSSSGSSDEQFF
few,TRBJ2-1,TRBV6-1,TRBD1,CASSSTGDPYNEQFF
NA,TRBJ2-7,TRBV5-1,NA,CASSSVGGAYEQYF
many,TRBJ2-2,TRBV7-3,NA,CASSITAETGELFF
NA,TRBJ2-1,TRBV28,TRBD2,CASSGTSGRIYNEQFF
few,TRBJ2-1,TRBV18,NA,CASSPLADEQFF
many,TRBJ2-5,TRBV27,NA,CASCPTAGVGQETQYF
NA,TRBJ1-2,TRBV10-2,TRBD1,CAGQGADYGYTF
few,TRBJ1-3,TRBV2,NA,CASILEGAPGNTIYF
many,TRBJ2-5,TRBV7-2,NA,CASSLRRESQTQYF
many,TRBJ2-1,TRBV24-1,NA,CATSDHLGNEQFF
few,TRBJ2-7,TRBV4-2,NA,CASSQAQPGHHESYEQYF
NA,TRBJ1-1,TRBV5-4,TRBD1,CASSLDQGAYTEAFF
NA,TRBJ2-1,TRBV20-1,TRBD2,CSAQAGVRDEQFF
NA,TRBJ2-2,TRBV9,TRBD1,CASSVVVDRGELFF
many,TRBJ1-2,TRBV7-8,NA,CASSSRRGIFNYGYTF